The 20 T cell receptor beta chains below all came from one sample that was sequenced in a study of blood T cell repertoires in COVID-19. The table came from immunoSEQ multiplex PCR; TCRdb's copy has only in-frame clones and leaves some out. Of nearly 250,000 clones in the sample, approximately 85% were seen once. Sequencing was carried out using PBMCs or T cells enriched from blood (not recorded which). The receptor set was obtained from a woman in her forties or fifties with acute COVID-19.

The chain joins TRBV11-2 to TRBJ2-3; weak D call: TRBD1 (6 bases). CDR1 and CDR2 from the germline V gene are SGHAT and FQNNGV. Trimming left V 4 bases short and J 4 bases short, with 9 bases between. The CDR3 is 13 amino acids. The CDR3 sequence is CASSSQGADTQYF. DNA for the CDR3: TGTGCCAGCAGCTCACAGGGCGCAGATACGCAGTATTTT.

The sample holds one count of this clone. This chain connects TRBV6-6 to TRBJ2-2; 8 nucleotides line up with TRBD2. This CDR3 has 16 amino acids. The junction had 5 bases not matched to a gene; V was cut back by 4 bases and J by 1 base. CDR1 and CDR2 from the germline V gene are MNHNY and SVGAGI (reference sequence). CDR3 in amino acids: CASSFGLALNTGELFF. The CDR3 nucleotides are TGTGCCAGCAGTTTCGGACTAGCCCTGAACACCGGGGAGCTGTTTTTT.

The DNA of the CDR3 is TGCGCCAGCAGCTTGGATCAGGGTGGGACTGAAGCTTTCTTT. This codes for CASSLDQGGTEAFF. The chain carries TRBV5-1 and TRBJ1-1; D might be TRBD1 (5 bases). V was trimmed by 0 bases and J by 5 bases, leaving 11 bases between them. Looked up from germline, CDR1 is SGHRS and CDR2 is YFSETQ. The CDR3 extends over 14 amino acids.

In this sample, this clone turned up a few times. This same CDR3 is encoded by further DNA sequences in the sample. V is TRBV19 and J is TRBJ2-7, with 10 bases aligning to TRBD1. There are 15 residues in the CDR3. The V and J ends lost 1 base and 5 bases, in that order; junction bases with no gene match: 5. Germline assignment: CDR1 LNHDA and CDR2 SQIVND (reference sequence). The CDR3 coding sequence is TGTGCCAGTAGTATAGGAAGGGACAGGGGCCACGAGCAGTACTTC. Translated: CASSIGRDRGHEQYF.

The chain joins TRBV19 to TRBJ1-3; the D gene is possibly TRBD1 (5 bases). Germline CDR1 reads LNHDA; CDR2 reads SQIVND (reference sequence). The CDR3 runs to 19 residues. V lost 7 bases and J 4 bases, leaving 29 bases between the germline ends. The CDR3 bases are TGTGCCAGTACCGACCGAAGGGGTCAGGGAACGGTACCCGGAAACACCATATATTTT. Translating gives CASTDRRGQGTVPGNTIYF.

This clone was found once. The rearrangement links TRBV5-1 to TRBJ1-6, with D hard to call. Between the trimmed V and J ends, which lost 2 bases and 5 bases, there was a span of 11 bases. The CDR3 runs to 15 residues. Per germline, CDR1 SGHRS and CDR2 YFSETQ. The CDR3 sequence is CASSFEGRNNSPLHF. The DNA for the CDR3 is TGCGCCAGCAGCTTCGAGGGTAGGAATAATTCACCCCTCCACTTT.

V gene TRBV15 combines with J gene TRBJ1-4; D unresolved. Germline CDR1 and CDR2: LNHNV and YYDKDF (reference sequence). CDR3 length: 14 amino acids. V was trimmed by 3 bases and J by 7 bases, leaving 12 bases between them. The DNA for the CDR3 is TGTGCCACCAGCAGGGGTAGTGGGAGTGAAAAACTGTTTTTT. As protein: CATSRGSGSEKLFF. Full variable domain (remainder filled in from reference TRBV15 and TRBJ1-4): DAMVIQNPRYQVTQFGKPVTLSCSQTLNHNVMYWYQQKSSQAPKLLFHYYDKDFNNEADTPDNFQSRRPNTSFCFLDIRSPGLGDTAMYLCATSRGSGSEKLFFGSGTQLSVL.

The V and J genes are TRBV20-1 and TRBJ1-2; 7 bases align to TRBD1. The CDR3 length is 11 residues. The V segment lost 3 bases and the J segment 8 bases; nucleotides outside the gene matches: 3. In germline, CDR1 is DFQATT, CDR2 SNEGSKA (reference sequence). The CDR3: CSASLTGGYTF. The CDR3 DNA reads TGCAGTGCTAGTCTGACAGGGGGCTACACCTTC.

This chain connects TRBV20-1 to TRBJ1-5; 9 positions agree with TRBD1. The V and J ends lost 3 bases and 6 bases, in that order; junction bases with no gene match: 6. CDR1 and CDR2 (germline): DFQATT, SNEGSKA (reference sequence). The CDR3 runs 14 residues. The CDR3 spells CSASPGQGSQPQHF. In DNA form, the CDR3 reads TGCAGTGCTAGTCCGGGACAGGGTAGTCAGCCCCAGCATTTT.

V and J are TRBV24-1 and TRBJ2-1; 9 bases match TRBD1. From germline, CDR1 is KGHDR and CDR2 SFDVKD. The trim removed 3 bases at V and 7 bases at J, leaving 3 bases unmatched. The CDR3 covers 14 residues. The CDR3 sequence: CATSDRDRVNEQFF. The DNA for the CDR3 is TGTGCCACCAGTGATCGGGACAGGGTAAATGAGCAGTTCTTC.

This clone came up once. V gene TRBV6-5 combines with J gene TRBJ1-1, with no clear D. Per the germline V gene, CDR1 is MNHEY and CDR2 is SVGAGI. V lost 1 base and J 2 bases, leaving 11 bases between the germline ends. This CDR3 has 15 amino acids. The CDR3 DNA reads TGTGCCAGCAGTTACTACGGACTGATTAACACTGAAGCTTTCTTT. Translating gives CASSYYGLINTEAFF.

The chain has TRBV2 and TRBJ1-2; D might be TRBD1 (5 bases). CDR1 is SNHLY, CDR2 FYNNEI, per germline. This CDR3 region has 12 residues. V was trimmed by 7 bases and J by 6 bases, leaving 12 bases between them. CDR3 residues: CASNVVGDGYTF. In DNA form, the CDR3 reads TGTGCCAGCAACGTTGTAGGGGATGGCTACACCTTC.

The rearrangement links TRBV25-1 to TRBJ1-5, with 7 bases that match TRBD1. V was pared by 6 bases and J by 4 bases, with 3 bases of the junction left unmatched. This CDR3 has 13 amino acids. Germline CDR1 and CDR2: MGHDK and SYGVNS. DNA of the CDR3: TGTGCCAGCAGCCGCAGGGGGAATCAGCCCCAGCATTTT. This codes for CASSRRGNQPQHF.

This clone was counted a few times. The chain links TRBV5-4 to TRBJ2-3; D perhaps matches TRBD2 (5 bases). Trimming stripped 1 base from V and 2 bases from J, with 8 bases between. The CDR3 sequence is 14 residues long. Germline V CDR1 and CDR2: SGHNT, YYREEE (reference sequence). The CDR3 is CASSLKRYTDTQYF. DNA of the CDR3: TGTGCCAGCAGCTTGAAGCGGTACACAGATACGCAGTATTTT. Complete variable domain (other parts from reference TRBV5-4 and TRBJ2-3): ETGVTQSPTHLIKTRGQQVTLRCSSQSGHNTVSWYQQALGQGPQFIFQYYREEENGRGNFPPRFSGLQFPNYSSELNVNALELDDSALYLCASSLKRYTDTQYFGPGTRLTVL.

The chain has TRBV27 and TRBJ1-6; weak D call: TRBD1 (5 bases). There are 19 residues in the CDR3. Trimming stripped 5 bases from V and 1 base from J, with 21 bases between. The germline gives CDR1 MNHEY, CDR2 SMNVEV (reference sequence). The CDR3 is CASSPTPPRGGSYNSPLHF. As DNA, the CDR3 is TGTGCCAGCAGTCCAACCCCCCCGAGGGGAGGGTCCTATAATTCACCCCTCCACTTT.

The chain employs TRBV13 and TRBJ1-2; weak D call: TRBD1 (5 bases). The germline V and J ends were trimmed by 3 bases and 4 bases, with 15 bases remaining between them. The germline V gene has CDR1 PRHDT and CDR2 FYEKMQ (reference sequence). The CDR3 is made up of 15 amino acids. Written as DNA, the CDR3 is TGTGCCAGCAGCTTGGGGCAGGGAAGGAGCTATGGCTACACCTTC. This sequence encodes CASSLGQGRSYGYTF.

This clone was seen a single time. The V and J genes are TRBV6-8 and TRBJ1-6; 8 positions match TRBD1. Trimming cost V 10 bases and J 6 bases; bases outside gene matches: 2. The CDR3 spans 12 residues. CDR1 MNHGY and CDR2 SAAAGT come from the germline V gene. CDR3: CAIGQGNSPLHF. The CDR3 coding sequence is TGTGCCATCGGACAGGGTAATTCACCCCTCCACTTT.

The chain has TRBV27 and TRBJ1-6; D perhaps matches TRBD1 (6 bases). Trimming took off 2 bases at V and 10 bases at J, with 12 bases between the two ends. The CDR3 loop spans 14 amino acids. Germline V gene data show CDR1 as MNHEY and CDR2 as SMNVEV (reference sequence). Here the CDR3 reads CASSLQGPRSPLHF. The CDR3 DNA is TGTGCCAGCAGTTTACAGGGGCCTAGGTCACCCCTCCACTTT.

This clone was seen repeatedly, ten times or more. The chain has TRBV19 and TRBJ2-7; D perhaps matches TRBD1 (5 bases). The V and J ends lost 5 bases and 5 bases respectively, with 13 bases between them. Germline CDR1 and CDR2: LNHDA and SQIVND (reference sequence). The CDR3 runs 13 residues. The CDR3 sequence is CASSLIGVDEQYF. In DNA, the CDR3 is TGTGCCAGTAGTTTAATAGGGGTGGACGAGCAGTACTTC.

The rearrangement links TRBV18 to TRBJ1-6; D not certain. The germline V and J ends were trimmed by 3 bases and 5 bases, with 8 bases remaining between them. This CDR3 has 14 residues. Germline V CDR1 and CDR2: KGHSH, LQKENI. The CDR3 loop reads CASSPWQDNSPLHF. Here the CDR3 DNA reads TGTGCCAGCTCACCCTGGCAGGATAATTCACCCCTCCACTTT.